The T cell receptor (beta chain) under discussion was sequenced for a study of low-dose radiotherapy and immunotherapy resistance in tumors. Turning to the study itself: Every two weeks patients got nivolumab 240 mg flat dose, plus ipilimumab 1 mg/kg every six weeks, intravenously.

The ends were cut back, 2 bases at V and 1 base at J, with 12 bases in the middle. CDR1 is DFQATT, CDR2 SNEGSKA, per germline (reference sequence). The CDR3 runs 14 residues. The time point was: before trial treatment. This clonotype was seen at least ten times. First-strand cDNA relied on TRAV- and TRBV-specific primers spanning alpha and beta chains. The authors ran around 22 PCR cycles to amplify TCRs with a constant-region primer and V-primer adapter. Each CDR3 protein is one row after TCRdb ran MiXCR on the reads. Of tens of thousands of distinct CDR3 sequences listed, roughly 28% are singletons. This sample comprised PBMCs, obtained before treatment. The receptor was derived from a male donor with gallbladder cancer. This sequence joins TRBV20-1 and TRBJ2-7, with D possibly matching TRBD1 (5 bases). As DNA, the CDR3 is TGCAGTGCTAGACCCGGACAATCTTCCTACGAGCAGTACTTC. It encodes CSARPGQSSYEQYF.